The rows below give T cell receptor beta chains drawn from one sample of a study of Ad26.COV2.S vaccination and SARS-CoV-2 variants. Sequencing used immunoSEQ multiplex PCR; TCRdb keeps in-frame clones, though not all of them. Of hundreds of thousands of clones listed, approximately 86% are singletons. The material sequenced was peripheral blood, taken in a trial of Ad26.COV2.S vaccine versus placebo. The receptors originated from a person aged 18-60 years who received the Ad26.COV2.S COVID-19 vaccine or a placebo. Both conserved end residues are part of each CDR3. Each record gives: V gene, clone size, D gene, J gene, CDR3 DNA, CDR3 protein. D genes are given only for firm matches. Only some rows state a clone size, as once, few, many or a class for expanded clones.

TRBV28	NA	NA	TRBJ1-6	TGTGCCAGCAGTGCCTTTCGTTCCTATAATTCACCCCTCCACTTT	CASSAFRSYNSPLHF
TRBV28	once	TRBD1	TRBJ1-2	TGTGCCAGCAGTTCTCTCTTAGGGGGACAGGGACAAAGGGGCTATGGCTACACCTTC	CASSSLLGGQGQRGYGYTF
TRBV18	NA	TRBD1	TRBJ1-2	TGTGCCAGCTCACCACCGGACAGGGGGTACGGCTATGGCTACACCTTC	CASSPPDRGYGYGYTF
TRBV4-1	NA	NA	TRBJ2-5	TGCGCCAGCAGCCTCCCAGAAGGGGGGGGGCCCTCGGAGACCCAGTACTTC	CASSLPEGGGPSETQYF
TRBV19	NA	TRBD1	TRBJ1-2	TGTGCCAGTAGTATAAACTTGGGGACAGCATCCGGCTACACCTTC	CASSINLGTASGYTF
TRBV6-4	NA	NA	TRBJ1-1	TGTGCCAGCAGTGTTGACAGGTACACTGAAGCTTTCTTT	CASSVDRYTEAFF
TRBV9	NA	NA	TRBJ2-1	TGTGCCAGCAGCGTAGCCCCAGGCGGGTTGGATGAGCAGTTCTTC	CASSVAPGGLDEQFF
TRBV19	NA	NA	TRBJ1-2	TGTGCCAGTAGTATCGACGGGGGATTCTATGGCTACACCTTC	CASSIDGGFYGYTF
TRBV4-1	NA	NA	TRBJ1-5	TGCGCCAGCAGCCAAGAAGAAGGGAACGAGCGGCCCCAGCATTTT	CASSQEEGNERPQHF
TRBV27	NA	NA	TRBJ2-5	TGTGCCAGCAGTTTTGGAGGCAGAGAGACCCAGTACTTC	CASSFGGRETQYF
TRBV24-1	NA	TRBD1	TRBJ1-2	TGTGCCACCAGTGAGCGGACAGGGGGCGGAGGCTACACCTTC	CATSERTGGGGYTF
TRBV6-4	NA	NA	TRBJ1-6	TGTGCCAGCAGTGACGATGGCCTCCGGGCCCTCCACTTT	CASSDDGLRALHF